The T cell receptor (beta chain) described here comes from a study of CD8+CD57+ T cells in acquired aplastic anemia. Sequencing was done on patients that had shown CD8+CD57+ cell expansion by flow cytometry. CDR3 and TCR beta VDJ profiling relied on genomic DNA as the template. TCRdb itself ran the reads through MiXCR, one entry per CDR3 protein. This table has around 130,000 distinct CDR3 sequences, 50% to 60% appearing once. This clonotype has more than one count but fewer than ten. Sequencing input: sorted CD4+, CD8+, or CD8+CD57+ T cells (not recorded which) from PBMCs. The sequence was collected from a human donor with aplastic anemia.

CDR3 DNA: TGTGCCAGCAGTGGTTCAGGGACTAACTATGGCTACACCTTC. It specifies CASSGSGTNYGYTF. The rearrangement uses TRBV2 and TRBJ1-2; TRBD1 is a possible D gene (5 bases). V lost 4 bases and J lost 0, with 9 bases in between. The CDR3 consists of 14 residues. Germline assignment: CDR1 SNHLY and CDR2 FYNNEI.